This TCR beta chain is from a study of blood T cell repertoires in COVID-19 (dated by TCRdb to about 2020). Some background on the complete study: The collaborator samples originated in the United States, Italy and Spain and spanned the acute and convalescent phases of COVID-19. The material from the prospective study consisted of cDNA or gDNA derived from T cells, B-cell-depleted T cells, or PBMCs. The dataset comprised deeply sampled blood TCRbeta repertoires from subjects exposed to, actively infected with, or recovered from COVID-19. The repertoires were released in a freely available public database intended as a resource for research on the immune response to SARS-CoV-2. Samples came from the ongoing ImmuneRACE study (first 160 participants) plus 1,254 subjects from 6 global collaborators. A de-identified subject ID, COVID-19 status, age in years and sex were almost always included in the sample metadata. Where HLA class I and class II types were available, the types were taken from metadata supplied by the sample provider, not from assay-based typing.

The research as a whole found: Clinical and demographic metadata were provided uncurated, with the amount varying by source and participant.

TCRbeta CDR3 regions were amplified from genomic DNA by means of the immunoSEQ Assay, a bias-controlled multiplex PCR. The paper's processing steps were these. The number of nucleated cells in each sample was estimated by amplification of reference gene primers within the assay. To quantify the absolute abundance of each unique TCRbeta CDR3 rearrangement, sequence reads were collapsed and filtered. For each sample, productive Simpson clonality was calculated as the square root of Simpson's diversity index across productive rearrangements. In TCRdb, the immuneACCESS table is reduced to in-frame sequences with V and J assigned. These tables do not hold every clone; where another copy was compared, an unresolved V gene accounts for under half, and the others remain unexplained. D and trimming were read from the DNA, whereas the V and J calls and clone size are those reported in that table. Counted in this sample were 200,000 to 250,000 clones; under 90% of them appeared once. The ten largest clones add up to approximately 3.6% of the sample.

Trimming takes 1 base from V and 7 bases from J, and the germline ends sit 13 bases apart. Reading from cysteine to phenylalanine, the CDR3 counts 14 amino acids. This entry keeps only the CDR3 DNA: 42 bases, framed from base 1. The germline V gene (reference sequence) gives CDR1 as SEHNR and CDR2 as FQNEAQ. In the prospective study, participants were roughly 18 to 100 years old, resided in about two dozen geographic areas of the United States, and were enrolled through a virtual design. Cohort assignment in the prospective study relied on participant-reported clinical history from a screening survey and a study questionnaire. ImmuneRACE Cohort 3 recovered participants were defined by two consecutive negative NP/OP PCR tests, healthcare professional clearance, or symptom resolution. Mobile phlebotomists in the prospective study collected whole blood, serum and a nasopharyngeal or oropharyngeal swab from every participant. Over a roughly two-month period, participants in the prospective study had the option of providing additional blood draws and questionnaires. Blood samples from the prospective study were shipped frozen or at room temperature prior to DNA extraction.

Details on this clone: Its specific antigen is unknown. The input lacks base qualities; no much larger clone sits a single base away.

The material sequenced was PBMCs or T cells enriched from blood (not recorded which). The source of this sequence is a woman aged 55-70 years who had recovered from COVID-19. This sequence uses TRBV7-9 and TRBJ2-5; D gene: possibly TRBD2, on 6 matching bases. CDR3 loop: CASSLGGDSGTQYF. The DNA sequence follows: TGTGCCAGCAGCTTAGGTGGGGACTCCGGGACCCAGTACTTC.